This record covers a single T cell receptor beta chain. The data were obtained in a study of cytomegalovirus exposure and HLA in healthy donors. Vbeta (60) and Jbeta (13) primers were used in the PCR. Only in-frame clones appear in the TCRdb table, and some are missing; sequencing was by immunoSEQ multiplex PCR. The table shows over 150,000 clones, with around 83% occurring only once. The V end lost 2 bases, the J end lost 0 bases, and 8 bases lay between the germline ends. The V gene's germline CDR1 is LNHDA and CDR2 SQIVND (reference sequence). The CDR3 consists of 15 residues. V usage is TRBV19 and J usage is TRBJ1-5, with D hard to call. The source of this sequence is a girl aged 2-10 years in good health and CMV-seropositive. Sequencing was performed on PBMCs. DNA of the CDR3: TGTGCCAGTAGTATAACCGACTATAGCAATCAGCCCCAGCATTTT. As protein: CASSITDYSNQPQHF.